What follows are 16 T cell receptor beta chains derived from one specimen sequenced in a study of blood T cell repertoires in COVID-19. Some clones are missing from TCRdb's copy, which holds only in-frame ones; the method was immunoSEQ multiplex PCR. The sample holds 30,000 or so clones, approximately 85% seen once. Sequencing was done on a sample of peripheral blood. The receptors here all came from a woman older than 75 with COVID-19, enrolled during active disease.

This clone has just one count. CDR3: CASKQKGGPQETQYF. CDR3 DNA sequence: TGTGCCAGTAAACAAAAGGGGGGGCCCCAAGAGACCCAGTACTTC. V usage is TRBV19 and J usage is TRBJ2-5; D perhaps matches TRBD2 (7 bases). This CDR3 is 15 amino acids long. Germline loops: CDR1 LNHDA, CDR2 SQIVND (reference sequence). Trimming took off 7 bases at V and 1 base at J, with 16 bases between the two ends. Supplemented by reference TRBV19 and TRBJ2-5, the full variable domain reads DGGITQSPKYLFRKEGQNVTLSCEQNLNHDAMYWYRQDPGQGLRLIYYSQIVNDFQKGDIAEGYSVSREKKESFPLTVTSAQKNPTAFYLCASKQKGGPQETQYFGPGTRLLVL.

The chain recombines TRBV18 with TRBJ1-1; 7 bases are shared with TRBD1. J was trimmed by 3 bases and V by 6 bases; bases with no gene match: 7. The CDR3 has 14 amino acids. The germline V gene has CDR1 KGHSH and CDR2 LQKENI. CDR3 DNA: TGTGCCAGCTCTCGATACCAGGGGGACACTGAAGCTTTCTTT. Translated, it gives CASSRYQGDTEAFF.

The rearrangement links TRBV10-3 to TRBJ2-2; 8 bases line up with TRBD2. Germline CDR1 reads ENHRY; CDR2 reads SYGVKD. V lost 7 bases and J lost 0; bases outside the gene matches: 4. CDR3 size: 15 residues. Here the CDR3 reads CAIKAGAANTGELFF. The CDR3, as DNA: TGTGCCATCAAAGCGGGGGCCGCGAACACCGGGGAGCTGTTTTTT.

The genes are TRBV11-2 and TRBJ1-5; the D gene is possibly TRBD1 (6 bases). The ends were cut back, 0 bases at V and 7 bases at J, with 13 bases in the middle. CDR1 and CDR2 from the germline V gene are SGHAT and FQNNGV. This CDR3 has 15 amino acids. The CDR3 protein is CASSLDRRGAQPQHF. The CDR3, as DNA: TGTGCCAGCAGCTTAGATCGCCGGGGGGCCCAGCCCCAGCATTTT.

This chain connects TRBV5-1 to TRBJ2-1, with 8 bases lining up with TRBD1. The CDR3 contains 17 residues. Germline values: CDR1 SGHRS, CDR2 YFSETQ. With V trimmed by 1 base and J by 0 bases, 6 bases remained unmatched. This chain's CDR3 is CASSLTGGLSSYNEQFF. The CDR3 DNA reads TGCGCCAGCAGCTTGACAGGGGGATTAAGCTCCTACAATGAGCAGTTCTTC.

This clone was observed once. In nucleotides, the CDR3 is TGTGCCAGTACCAGAAGACAGGATGGCAATCAGCCCCAGCATTTT. Residues: CASTRRQDGNQPQHF. The rearrangement joins TRBV19 to TRBJ1-5, with TRBD1 as a possible D gene (6 bases). CDR3 size: 15 residues. V lost 7 bases and J lost 2, with 15 bases in between. Germline loops: CDR1 LNHDA, CDR2 SQIVND (reference sequence).

The CDR3 coding sequence is TGTGCCAGCAGACAGGACAGGGGTAGGCAAGAGACCCAGTACTTC. As protein: CASRQDRGRQETQYF. The chain employs TRBV2 and TRBJ2-5; 9 nucleotides match TRBD1. This CDR3 comprises 15 residues. Trimming took 6 bases from V and 2 from J; bases not matched to a gene: 7. Germline V gene lookup returns CDR1 SNHLY and CDR2 FYNNEI. The variable domain in full, completed from reference TRBV2 and TRBJ2-5, reads EPEVTQTPSHQVTQMGQEVILRCVPISNHLYFYWYRQILGQKVEFLVSFYNNEISEKSEIFDDQFSVERPDGSNFTLKIRSTKLEDSAMYFCASRQDRGRQETQYFGPGTRLLVL.

This chain uses TRBV6-6 with TRBJ2-1; the D gene is possibly TRBD1 (5 bases). Germline lookup yields CDR1 MNHNY and CDR2 SVGAGI (reference sequence). Trimming took off 6 bases at V and 3 bases at J, with 15 bases between the two ends. This CDR3 is 15 amino acids long. CDR3 sequence reads: CASRPDRSFYNEQFF. Here the CDR3 DNA reads TGTGCCAGCAGACCCGACAGAAGTTTCTACAATGAGCAGTTCTTC.

The CDR3 sequence: CASSPRGAGDINSYNEQFF. The CDR3, as DNA: TGTGCCAGCAGCCCGAGGGGAGCGGGGGATATAAACTCCTACAATGAGCAGTTCTTC. The rearrangement links TRBV3-1 (or the pseudogene TRBV3-2) to TRBJ2-1, with 8 bases lining up with TRBD2. The length of the CDR3 is 19 residues. Germline loops: CDR1 LGHDT, CDR2 YNNKEL (reference sequence). J was trimmed by 0 bases and V by 4 bases; bases with no gene match: 14.

The J gene is TRBJ1-2, the V gene TRBV19; TRBD1 matches 9 bases. CDR1 and CDR2 (germline): LNHDA, SQIVND (reference sequence). This CDR3 has 13 residues. The J segment lost 4 bases and the V segment lost 3 bases, leaving 0 bases of the junction unmatched. This CDR3 is CASSMGQGYGYTF. The DNA for the CDR3 is TGTGCCAGTAGTATGGGACAGGGCTATGGCTACACCTTC.

V usage is TRBV5-4 and J usage is TRBJ1-2, with D tentatively TRBD1 (5 bases). Germline assignment: CDR1 SGHNT and CDR2 YYREEE (reference sequence). CDR3 length: 14 amino acids. The ends were cut back, 0 bases at V and 0 bases at J, with 6 bases in the middle. CDR3 sequence (DNA): TGTGCCAGCAGCTTGGAAGGGGCTAACTATGGCTACACCTTC. Its translation: CASSLEGANYGYTF. The whole variable domain, remainder taken from reference TRBV5-4 and TRBJ1-2, is ETGVTQSPTHLIKTRGQQVTLRCSSQSGHNTVSWYQQALGQGPQFIFQYYREEENGRGNFPPRFSGLQFPNYSSELNVNALELDDSALYLCASSLEGANYGYTFGSGTRLTVV.

V is TRBV2 and J is TRBJ2-3; 7 bases match TRBD1. CDR3 size: 14 residues. The trim removed 5 bases at V and 3 bases at J, leaving 5 bases unmatched. CDR1 and CDR2 from the germline V gene are SNHLY and FYNNEI. CDR3 nucleotide sequence: TGTGCCAGCAGTCGGGACAGAGTTACAGATACGCAGTATTTT. This codes for CASSRDRVTDTQYF.

The gene calls are TRBV19 and TRBJ2-2; D may be TRBD1 (6 bases). Germline V gives CDR1 LNHDA, CDR2 SQIVND (reference sequence). The CDR3 is 16 amino acids. Trimming cost V 6 bases and J 4 bases, with 18 bases left between them. Here the CDR3 DNA reads TGTGCCAGTAGACCCCCCGGGCAGGGGAGCACCGGGGAGCTGTTTTTT. It specifies CASRPPGQGSTGELFF.

The gene calls are TRBV30 and TRBJ1-3; 7 bases map to TRBD1. This CDR3 region has 15 residues. Germline V CDR1 and CDR2: GTSNPN, SVGIG (reference sequence). V dropped 0 bases and J dropped 3; count of bases not matched to a gene: 5. The CDR3: CAWSVDRVGGNTIYF. CDR3 in DNA: TGTGCCTGGAGTGTAGACAGGGTGGGTGGAAACACCATATATTTT.

This clone appeared a single time. The chain carries TRBV7-8 and TRBJ2-2; D ambiguous. Trimming cost V 5 bases and J 0 bases, with 7 bases left between them. Germline CDR1 is SGHVS and CDR2 is FQNEAQ. This CDR3 spans 14 amino acids. CDR3 coding DNA: TGTGCCAGCAGCGCGACAACGAACACCGGGGAGCTGTTTTTT. As protein: CASSATTNTGELFF.

This clone came up a few times. The chain carries TRBV4-1 and TRBJ2-7; 12 bases are shared with TRBD1. Germline V lookup: CDR1 MGHRA, CDR2 YSYEKL. The trim removed 3 bases at V and 6 bases at J, leaving 9 bases unmatched. The length of the CDR3 is 16 residues. CDR3 in amino acids: CASSHARDRGRGEQYF. In DNA form, the CDR3 reads TGCGCCAGCAGCCATGCCCGGGACAGGGGGCGCGGCGAGCAGTACTTC.